This T cell receptor (beta chain) was obtained from a study of control samples from healthy donors and cancer patients. Here immunoSEQ multiplex PCR was the method, and the copy in TCRdb shows in-frame clones only, minus some. Recorded here are about 210,000 clones; the top ten clones represent less than 2.5%. This CDR3 comprises 14 residues. The V gene lost 2 bases and the J gene lost 2 bases, with 11 bases spanning the gap. Germline assignment: CDR1 SGHDT and CDR2 YYEEEE. Sample: blood. This receptor was obtained from a woman aged 25 to 39 in good health. V gene TRBV5-6 combines with J gene TRBJ2-7; D remains unclear. CDR3: CASSFPTSPYEQYF. In nucleotides, the CDR3 is TGTGCCAGCAGCTTTCCCACCTCGCCCTACGAGCAGTACTTC.